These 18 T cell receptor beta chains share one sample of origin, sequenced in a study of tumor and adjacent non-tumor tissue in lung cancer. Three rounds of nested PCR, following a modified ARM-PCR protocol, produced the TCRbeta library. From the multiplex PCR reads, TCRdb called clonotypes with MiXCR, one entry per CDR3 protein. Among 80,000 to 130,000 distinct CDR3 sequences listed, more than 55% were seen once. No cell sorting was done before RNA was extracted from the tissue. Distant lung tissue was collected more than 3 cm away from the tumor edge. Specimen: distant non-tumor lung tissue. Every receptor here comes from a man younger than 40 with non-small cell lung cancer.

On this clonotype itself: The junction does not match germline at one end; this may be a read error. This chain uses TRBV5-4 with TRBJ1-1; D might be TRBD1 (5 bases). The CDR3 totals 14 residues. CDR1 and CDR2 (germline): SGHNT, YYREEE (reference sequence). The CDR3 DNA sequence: TGTGCCAGCAGCTTGACATGGGGCCCGGCTGAAGCTCTCTTT. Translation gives CASSLTWGPAEALF.

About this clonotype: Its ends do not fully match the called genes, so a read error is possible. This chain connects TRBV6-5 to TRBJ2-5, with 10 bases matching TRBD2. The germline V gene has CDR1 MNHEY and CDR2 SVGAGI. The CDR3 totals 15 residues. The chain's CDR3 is CASSYSSSGRETQYF. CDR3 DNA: TGTGCCAGTAGTTACTCATCTAGCGGGAGAGAGACCCAGTACTTC.

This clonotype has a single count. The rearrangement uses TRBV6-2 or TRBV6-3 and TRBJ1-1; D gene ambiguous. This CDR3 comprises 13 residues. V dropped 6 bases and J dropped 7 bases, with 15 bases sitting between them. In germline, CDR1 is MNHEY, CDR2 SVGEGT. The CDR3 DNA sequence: TGTGCCAGCAGGAACAGTGAAAGTGGTGAAGCTTTCTTT. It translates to CASRNSESGEAFF.

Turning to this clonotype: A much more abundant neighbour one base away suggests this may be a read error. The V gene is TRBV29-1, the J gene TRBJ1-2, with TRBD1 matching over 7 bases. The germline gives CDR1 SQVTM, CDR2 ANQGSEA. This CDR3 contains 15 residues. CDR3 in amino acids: CSIEAGTAGVDGYTF. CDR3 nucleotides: TGCAGCATTGAAGCCGGGACAGCGGGAGTGGATGGCTACACCTTC.

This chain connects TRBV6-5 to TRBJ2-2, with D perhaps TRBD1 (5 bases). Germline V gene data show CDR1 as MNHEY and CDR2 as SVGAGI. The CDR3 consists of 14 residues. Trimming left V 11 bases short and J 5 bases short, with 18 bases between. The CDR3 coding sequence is TGTGCCTGTAGAGAGATAGGGGATACCGGGGAGCTGTTTTTT. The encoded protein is CACREIGDTGELFF.

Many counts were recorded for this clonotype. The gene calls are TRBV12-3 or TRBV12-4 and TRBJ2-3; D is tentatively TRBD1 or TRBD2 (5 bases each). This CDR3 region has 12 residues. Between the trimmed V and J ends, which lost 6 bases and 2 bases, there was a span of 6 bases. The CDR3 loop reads CASRGDTDTQYF. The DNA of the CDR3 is TGTGCCAGCAGGGGGGACACAGATACGCAGTATTTT.

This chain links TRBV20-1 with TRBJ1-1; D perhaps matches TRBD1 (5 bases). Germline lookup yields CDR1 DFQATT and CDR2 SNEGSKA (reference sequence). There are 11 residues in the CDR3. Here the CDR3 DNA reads TGCTATGCTACCTCGGGACCAGAAGCTTTCTTT. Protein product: CYATSGPEAFF.

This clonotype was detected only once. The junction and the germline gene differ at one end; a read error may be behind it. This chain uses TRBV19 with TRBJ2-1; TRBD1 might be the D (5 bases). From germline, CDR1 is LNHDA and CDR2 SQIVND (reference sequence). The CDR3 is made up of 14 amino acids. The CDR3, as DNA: TGTGGCAGTAGTGGACATAGCTCCTACAATGAGCAGTTCTTC. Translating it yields CGSSGHSSYNEQFF.

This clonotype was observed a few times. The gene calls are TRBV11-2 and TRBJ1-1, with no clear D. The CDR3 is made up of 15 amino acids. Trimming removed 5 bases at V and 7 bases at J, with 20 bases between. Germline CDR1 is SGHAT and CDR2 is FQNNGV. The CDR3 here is CASSHGIGPYSEAFF. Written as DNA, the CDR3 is TGTGCCAGCAGCCACGGTATAGGGCCATACAGTGAAGCTTTCTTT.

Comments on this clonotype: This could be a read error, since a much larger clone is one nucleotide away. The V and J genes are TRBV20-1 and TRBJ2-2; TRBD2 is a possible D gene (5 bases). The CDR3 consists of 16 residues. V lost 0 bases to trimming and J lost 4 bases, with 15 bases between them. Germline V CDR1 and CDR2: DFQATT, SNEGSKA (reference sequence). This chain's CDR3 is CSAREGGGGLTGELFF. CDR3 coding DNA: TGCAGTGCTAGAGAGGGCGGAGGCGGTCTCACCGGGGAGCTGTTTTTT.

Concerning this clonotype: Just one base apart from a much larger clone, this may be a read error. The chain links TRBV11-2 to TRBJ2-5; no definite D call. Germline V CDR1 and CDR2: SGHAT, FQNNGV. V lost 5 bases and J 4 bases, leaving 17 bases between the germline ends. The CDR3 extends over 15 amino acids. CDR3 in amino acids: CASSLTPVCAETQYF. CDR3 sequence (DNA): TGTGCCAGCAGCCTCACGCCGGTTTGTGCAGAGACCCAGTACTTC.

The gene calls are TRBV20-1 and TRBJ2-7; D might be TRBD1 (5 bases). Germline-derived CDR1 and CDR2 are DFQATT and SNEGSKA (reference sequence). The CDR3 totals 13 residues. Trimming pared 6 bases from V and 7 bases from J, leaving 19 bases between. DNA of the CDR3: TGCAGTGCCACAAGGGGTACCGGAAGGGAGCAGTACTTC. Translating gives CSATRGTGREQYF.

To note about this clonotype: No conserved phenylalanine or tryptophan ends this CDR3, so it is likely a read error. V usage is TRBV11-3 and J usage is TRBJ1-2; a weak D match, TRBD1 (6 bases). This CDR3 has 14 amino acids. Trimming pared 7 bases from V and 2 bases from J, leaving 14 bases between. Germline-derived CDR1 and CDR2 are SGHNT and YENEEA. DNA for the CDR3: TGTGCCAGCAACTATGGACAGACCAACTATGGCTACACCGTC. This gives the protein CASNYGQTNYGYTV.

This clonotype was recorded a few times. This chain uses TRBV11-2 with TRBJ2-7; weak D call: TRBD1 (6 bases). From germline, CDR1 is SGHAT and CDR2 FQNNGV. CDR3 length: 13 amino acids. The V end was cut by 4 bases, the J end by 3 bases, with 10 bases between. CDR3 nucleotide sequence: TGTGCCAGCAGCTCGCCCAGGGGCTACGAGCAGTACTTC. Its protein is CASSSPRGYEQYF.

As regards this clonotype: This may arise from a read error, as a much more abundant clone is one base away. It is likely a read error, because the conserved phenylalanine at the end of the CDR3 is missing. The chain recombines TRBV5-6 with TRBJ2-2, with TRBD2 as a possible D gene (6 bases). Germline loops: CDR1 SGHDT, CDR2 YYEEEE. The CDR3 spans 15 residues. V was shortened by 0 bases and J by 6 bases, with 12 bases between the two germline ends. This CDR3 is CASSLVPGAAGELFY. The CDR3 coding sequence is TGTGCCAGCAGCTTGGTTCCGGGAGCAGCCGGGGAGCTGTTTTAT.

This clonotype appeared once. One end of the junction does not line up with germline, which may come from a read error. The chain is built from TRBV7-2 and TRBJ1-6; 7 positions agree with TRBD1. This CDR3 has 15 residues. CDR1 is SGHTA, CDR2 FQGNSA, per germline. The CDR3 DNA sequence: TGTGCCAGCAGCCTTACGACAGGGTACAATTCATCCCTCCACTTT. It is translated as CASSLTTGYNSSLHF.

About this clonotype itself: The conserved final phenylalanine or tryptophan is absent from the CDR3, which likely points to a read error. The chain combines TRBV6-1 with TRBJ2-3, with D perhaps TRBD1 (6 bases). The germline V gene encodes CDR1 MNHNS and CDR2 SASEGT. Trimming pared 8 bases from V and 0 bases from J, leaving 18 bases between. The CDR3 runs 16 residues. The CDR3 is CASGPTAQGSTDTQYY. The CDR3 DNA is TGTGCCAGCGGTCCTACTGCCCAGGGGAGCACAGATACGCAGTATTAT.

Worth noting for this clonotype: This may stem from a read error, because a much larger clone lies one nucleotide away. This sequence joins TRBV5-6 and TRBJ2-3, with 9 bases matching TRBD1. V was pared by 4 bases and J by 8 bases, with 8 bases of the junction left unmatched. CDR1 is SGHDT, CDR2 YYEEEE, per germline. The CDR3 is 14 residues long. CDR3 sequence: CASSLRDRAGTQYF. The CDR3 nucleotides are TGTGCCAGCAGCCTACGGGACAGGGCAGGTACGCAGTATTTT.